Following are 30 T cell receptor beta chains from one sample sequenced in a study of control samples from healthy donors and cancer patients. Produced via immunoSEQ multiplex PCR; TCRdb's table is partial and in-frame only. This table has approximately 60,000 clones, 85% to 95% appearing once. Specimen: PBMCs. These receptors all stem from a young man with colorectal cancer.

This chain links TRBV5-4 with TRBJ2-5; a weak D match, TRBD2 (7 bases). V lost 1 base to trimming and J lost 5 bases, with 9 bases between them. The CDR3 runs to 13 residues. The germline V gene encodes CDR1 SGHNT and CDR2 YYREEE (reference sequence). The CDR3 spells CASSLWGGETQYF. The DNA of the CDR3 is TGTGCCAGCAGCTTGTGGGGGGGCGAGACCCAGTACTTC.

This clone was detected only once. This chain joins TRBV5-1 and TRBJ1-4; D gene ambiguous. CDR1 is SGHRS, CDR2 YFSETQ, per germline. The CDR3 has 16 amino acids. The ends were cut back, 2 bases at V and 0 bases at J, with 11 bases in the middle. CDR3 loop: CASSFGQTATNEKLFF. DNA of the CDR3: TGCGCCAGCAGCTTCGGGCAGACCGCAACTAATGAAAAACTGTTTTTT.

The rearrangement uses TRBV4-3 and TRBJ2-2, with 9 bases that match TRBD1. There are 16 residues in the CDR3. With V trimmed by 2 bases and J by 6 bases, 7 bases remained unmatched. In germline, CDR1 is LGHNA, CDR2 YSLEER. The CDR3 bases are TGCGCCAGCAGCCAAACCGGGACAGGGTCACCCGGGGAGCTGTTTTTT. It is translated as CASSQTGTGSPGELFF.

The genes are TRBV30 and TRBJ1-4, with D unclear. Deletions cut 0 bases from V and 11 bases from J, with 19 bases between. Germline values: CDR1 GTSNPN, CDR2 SVGIG (reference sequence). CDR3 size: 15 residues. The CDR3: CAWSVEWGNNGKLFF. In nucleotides, the CDR3 is TGTGCCTGGAGTGTAGAATGGGGAAACAATGGGAAACTGTTTTTT. Supplemented by reference TRBV30 and TRBJ1-4, the full variable domain reads SQTIHQWPATLVQPVGSPLSLECTVEGTSNPNLYWYRQAAGRGLQLLFYSVGIGQISSEVPQNLSASRPQDRQFILSSKKLLLSDSGFYLCAWSVEWGNNGKLFFGSGTQLSVL.

This chain uses TRBV6-6 with TRBJ1-2; perhaps TRBD1 as D (5 bases). This CDR3 region has 15 residues. Trimming removed 4 bases from V and 8 bases from J, with 20 bases in between. Germline loops: CDR1 MNHNY, CDR2 SVGAGI (reference sequence). The DNA of the CDR3 is TGTGCCAGCAGTTCCGCAGGACAATGGGTAGTGGGCTACACCTTC. It specifies CASSSAGQWVVGYTF.

This clone was found once. Here the CDR3 DNA reads TGTGCCAGCAGTTTATTAGCGGGGGGAAATGAGCAGTTCTTC. Translation gives CASSLLAGGNEQFF. The J gene is TRBJ2-1, the V gene TRBV5-4; 10 bases align to TRBD2. There are 14 residues in the CDR3. Germline lookup yields CDR1 SGHNT and CDR2 YYREEE (reference sequence). The junction had 6 bases not matched to a gene; V was cut back by 5 bases and J by 7 bases.

The rearrangement links TRBV15 to TRBJ2-3, with 7 positions matching TRBD2. Germline values: CDR1 LNHNV, CDR2 YYDKDF (reference sequence). This CDR3 contains 16 residues. V shed 1 base and J 0 bases; nucleotides not matched to a gene: 4. CDR3 loop: CATSRGAGSSTDTQYF. DNA of the CDR3: TGTGCCACCAGCAGAGGAGCGGGGTCTAGCACAGATACGCAGTATTTT.

The chain employs TRBV4-3 and TRBJ2-6; no clear D gene. V was trimmed by 2 bases and J by 0 bases, leaving 5 bases between them. Per the germline V gene, CDR1 is LGHNA and CDR2 is YSLEER. The CDR3 loop spans 15 amino acids. DNA for the CDR3: TGCGCCAGCAGCCAATACAGCTCTGGGGCCAACGTCCTGACTTTC. Translating it yields CASSQYSSGANVLTF.

This clone was observed once. The chain joins TRBV9 to TRBJ1-2; possibly TRBD1 for D (5 bases). From germline, CDR1 is SGDLS and CDR2 YYNGEE. This CDR3 has 18 residues. V gave up 4 bases and J gave up 7 bases, with 29 bases separating them. The CDR3 nucleotides are TGTGCCAGCAGCCTTTTCCCGCGGTTAACGACTGGGGGGGGTGGCTACACCTTC. Encoded protein: CASSLFPRLTTGGGGYTF.

This sequence joins TRBV18 and TRBJ1-3, with 11 positions matching TRBD1. The V and J ends lost 6 bases and 1 base, in that order; junction bases with no gene match: 5. Germline V gene data show CDR1 as KGHSH and CDR2 as LQKENI. CDR3 length equals 16 residues. CDR3 in DNA: TGTGCCAGCTCCGGACAGGGGGCTTCTTCTGGAAACACCATATATTTT. Translated, it gives CASSGQGASSGNTIYF.

V and J are TRBV9 and TRBJ1-4; D unclear. The CDR3 length is 14 residues. Germline V gene data show CDR1 as SGDLS and CDR2 as YYNGEE. The V end was cut by 0 bases, the J end by 4 bases, with 7 bases between. This CDR3 reads CASSVGRINEKLFF. The DNA of the CDR3 is TGTGCCAGCAGCGTAGGGCGGATTAATGAAAAACTGTTTTTT.

J is TRBJ1-5 and V is TRBV10-3; D unresolved. Trimming took off 6 bases at V and 2 bases at J, with 14 bases between the two ends. This CDR3 comprises 15 residues. Germline V gene data show CDR1 as ENHRY and CDR2 as SYGVKD. The CDR3 protein is CAISDPTPGNQPQHF. The CDR3 region has the DNA TGTGCCATCAGCGATCCGACCCCTGGCAATCAGCCCCAGCATTTT.

This clone was recorded once. The rearrangement links TRBV9 to TRBJ2-1; D may be TRBD2 (5 bases). V was pared by 1 base and J by 6 bases, with 17 bases between. Germline V gene data show CDR1 as SGDLS and CDR2 as YYNGEE. The CDR3 covers 16 residues. In DNA, the CDR3 is TGTGCCAGCAGCGTAAGGAGCGGTCGGGCTTCCAATGAGCAGTTCTTC. This sequence encodes CASSVRSGRASNEQFF.

The chain combines TRBV7-9 with TRBJ1-2, with D unclear. V was clipped by 0 bases and J by 0 bases, with 8 bases between them. This CDR3 region has 15 residues. From germline, CDR1 is SEHNR and CDR2 FQNEAQ (reference sequence). CDR3 coding DNA: TGTGCCAGCAGCTTAGCGCGGCCGGCTAACTATGGCTACACCTTC. Translation: CASSLARPANYGYTF.

This sequence joins TRBV4-1 and TRBJ2-3; tentatively, D is TRBD1 or TRBD2 (5 bases each). The CDR3 spans 16 residues. Germline CDR1 MGHRA, CDR2 YSYEKL. V was trimmed by 2 bases and J by 2 bases, leaving 14 bases between them. CDR3 protein: CASSQPPDGATDTQYF. The CDR3 nucleotides read TGCGCCAGCAGCCAACCCCCTGACGGGGCCACAGATACGCAGTATTTT.

The V and J genes are TRBV6-4 and TRBJ1-2; possibly TRBD1 for D (6 bases). With 1 base removed from V and 3 bases from J, the gap between germline ends came to 9 bases. Germline-derived CDR1 and CDR2 are MRHNA and SNTAGT. The CDR3 is 14 amino acids. CDR3 in DNA: TGTGCCAGCAGTGACTTCCCAGGGGACTATGGCTACACCTTC. The encoded protein is CASSDFPGDYGYTF.

This clone was found once. The V and J genes are TRBV7-2 and TRBJ2-1, with D unresolved. The V end lost 6 bases, the J end lost 1 base, and 13 bases lay between the germline ends. The germline CDR1 and CDR2 sequences are SGHTA and FQGNSA. This CDR3 has 15 residues. The CDR3 is CASSSNQKSYNEQFF. The CDR3 nucleotides are TGTGCCAGCAGTTCCAACCAGAAATCCTACAATGAGCAGTTCTTC.

The table lists this clone with a few counts. The rearrangement links TRBV2 to TRBJ1-5; no definite D call. Germline CDR1 is SNHLY and CDR2 is FYNNEI. This CDR3 is 14 amino acids long. With 2 bases removed from V and 5 bases from J, the gap between germline ends came to 10 bases. In DNA, the CDR3 is TGTGCCAGCAGTGAAAGGACCTGGGATCAGCCCCAGCATTTT. It encodes CASSERTWDQPQHF.

The J gene is TRBJ2-2, the V gene TRBV6-2 or TRBV6-3, with D perhaps assigned TRBD1 or TRBD2 (5 bases each). CDR1 and CDR2 (germline): MNHEY, SVGEGT. Trimming pared 4 bases from V and 2 bases from J, leaving 11 bases between. This CDR3 contains 15 residues. This chain's CDR3 is CASSSGTGNTGELFF. The CDR3 nucleotides are TGTGCCAGCAGTTCGGGGACGGGCAACACCGGGGAGCTGTTTTTT.

The J gene is TRBJ2-2, the V gene TRBV30; a possible D gene is TRBD2 (6 bases). Per germline, CDR1 GTSNPN and CDR2 SVGIG (reference sequence). V lost 2 bases and J 3 bases, leaving 7 bases between the germline ends. The CDR3 length is 13 residues. The DNA of the CDR3 is TGTGCCTGGAGTCAGCGGGACACCGGGGAGCTGTTTTTT. It translates to CAWSQRDTGELFF.

The V and J genes are TRBV6-5 and TRBJ1-5; D unresolved. The length of the CDR3 is 15 residues. Per germline, CDR1 MNHEY and CDR2 SVGAGI. Trimming pared 6 bases from V and 0 bases from J, leaving 12 bases between. CDR3 coding DNA: TGTGCCAGCAGCCCCTTGGGAGGTAGCAATCAGCCCCAGCATTTT. It specifies CASSPLGGSNQPQHF.

The V gene is TRBV7-9, the J gene TRBJ2-3; TRBD2 is a possible D gene (5 bases). The CDR3 loop spans 16 amino acids. CDR1 is SEHNR and CDR2 is FQNEAQ in the germline V gene (reference sequence). V was shortened by 3 bases and J by 2 bases, with 15 bases between the two germline ends. In DNA form, the CDR3 reads TGTGCCAGCAGCTTTTCCAGGAGGCTAGACACAGATACGCAGTATTTT. Translation: CASSFSRRLDTDTQYF.

The chain combines TRBV19 with TRBJ1-4; 7 positions agree with TRBD1. V was pared by 5 bases and J by 8 bases, with 11 bases of the junction left unmatched. The CDR3 spans 15 residues. Germline assignment: CDR1 LNHDA and CDR2 SQIVND (reference sequence). The CDR3 loop is CASSPLGTAGEKLFF. The CDR3 nucleotides are TGTGCCAGTAGTCCGCTCGGGACAGCGGGGGAAAAACTGTTTTTT.

The chain has TRBV25-1 and TRBJ2-3; 9 bases are a match to TRBD2. The CDR3 consists of 14 residues. Germline V gene sequence: CDR1 MGHDK, CDR2 SYGVNS. Trimming removed 3 bases from V and 7 bases from J; junction bases left unmatched: 5. CDR3 sequence (DNA): TGTGCCAGCAGTGATCCGGGACTAGCAAATACGCAGTATTTT. Protein sequence: CASSDPGLANTQYF.

This chain uses TRBV11-2 with TRBJ1-1; D not certain. V was shortened by 7 bases and J by 5 bases, with 11 bases between the two germline ends. The CDR3 length is 12 residues. In germline, CDR1 is SGHAT, CDR2 FQNNGV. The CDR3 bases are TGTGCCAGCACCGATATCCCTACTGAAGCTTTCTTT. Protein sequence: CASTDIPTEAFF. The full variable domain, rest sourced from reference TRBV11-2 and TRBJ1-1, is EAGVAQSPRYKIIEKRQSVAFWCNPISGHATLYWYQQILGQGPKLLIQFQNNGVVDDSQLPKDRFSAERLKGVDSTLKIQPAKLEDSAVYLCASTDIPTEAFFGQGTRLTVV.

This clone occurred a few times. V usage is TRBV9 and J usage is TRBJ2-1, with TRBD1 matching over 9 bases. Germline loops: CDR1 SGDLS, CDR2 YYNGEE. The CDR3 runs to 16 residues. The V gene end was trimmed by 3 bases and the J gene end by 4 bases; junction bases not matched to a gene: 8. The CDR3 DNA reads as TGTGCCAGCAGCGCGGTCCCCGGGACAGGGTACAATGAGCAGTTCTTC. It translates to CASSAVPGTGYNEQFF.

The rearrangement links TRBV5-4 to TRBJ2-3; tentative D call: TRBD2 (6 bases). This CDR3 region has 15 residues. Trimming removed 4 bases at V and 0 bases at J, with 12 bases between. CDR1 and CDR2 (germline): SGHNT, YYREEE (reference sequence). CDR3: CASSPGTFSTDTQYF. The CDR3 nucleotides are TGTGCCAGCAGCCCAGGGACTTTTAGCACAGATACGCAGTATTTT.

The rearrangement joins TRBV6-1 to TRBJ1-2, with D tentatively TRBD1 (5 bases). CDR1 and CDR2 (germline): MNHNS, SASEGT. The CDR3 is 13 amino acids. The V end was cut by 3 bases, the J end by 3 bases, with 8 bases between. The CDR3, as DNA: TGTGCCAGCAGTGATCGGGGGGACTATGGCTACACCTTC. This encodes CASSDRGDYGYTF.

This chain links TRBV4-1 with TRBJ2-1; a weak D match, TRBD1 (6 bases). The CDR3 contains 18 residues. Germline V gene lookup returns CDR1 MGHRA and CDR2 YSYEKL. Trimming removed 1 base at V and 3 bases at J, with 19 bases between. The DNA for the CDR3 is TGCGCCAGCAGCCAAGGAAGACAGACAGGCCGGCACTACAATGAGCAGTTCTTC. It is translated as CASSQGRQTGRHYNEQFF.

This sequence joins TRBV15 and TRBJ2-7, with D uncertain. The germline CDR1 and CDR2 sequences are LNHNV and YYDKDF (reference sequence). The CDR3 length is 13 residues. The V gene lost 1 base and the J gene lost 7 bases, with 11 bases spanning the gap. The CDR3 DNA follows: TGTGCCACCAGCAGAGGTTTTAATGGGGAGCAGTACTTC. It yields the protein CATSRGFNGEQYF.